The 4 T cell receptor beta chains below were found in one sample sequenced in a study of cytotoxic CD8 clonotypes in ibrutinib-treated CLL. The repertoire was sequenced with immunoSEQ multiplex PCR; TCRdb's copy has only in-frame clones and lacks some. Of over 30,000 clones in the sample, 65% to 70% were seen once. The specimen was PBMCs, collected at disease progression, from a patient treated with ibrutinib. The receptors stem from a human donor with chronic lymphocytic leukemia.

Points on this clone: The CDR3 carries no conserved terminal phenylalanine or tryptophan, so it likely arises from a read error. It is unclear where the CDR3 begins or ends on the DNA, so no DNA is shown, and the CDR3 is as TCRdb lists it. This chain links TRBV6-5 with TRBJ1-6; TRBD1, as called in the table, went unchecked against the DNA. Germline-derived CDR1 and CDR2 are MNHEY and SVGAGI. A total of 12 residues make up the CDR3, ends included. CDR3 loop: CASSSRIGQGTS.

The gene calls are TRBV27 and TRBJ2-1; TRBD2 matches 8 bases. Germline-derived CDR1 and CDR2 are MNHEY and SMNVEV (reference sequence). Losses at the gene ends were 8 bases for V and 9 bases for J; bases not matched to a gene: 18. The CDR3 has 16 amino acids. CDR3 sequence: CASSWATSGSLAEQFF. Here the CDR3 DNA reads TGTGCCAGCTCCTGGGCAACCAGCGGGAGTCTAGCTGAGCAGTTCTTC.

This chain connects TRBV7-2 to TRBJ1-5, with D uncertain. With 5 bases removed from V and 3 bases from J, the gap between germline ends came to 8 bases. CDR1 is SGHTA and CDR2 is FQGNSA in the germline V gene. The CDR3 loop spans 13 amino acids. CDR3 region: CASSTRYNQPQHF. DNA for the CDR3: TGTGCCAGCAGCACCCGGTACAATCAGCCCCAGCATTTT.

V gene TRBV5-6 combines with J gene TRBJ2-5; a weak D match, TRBD2 (5 bases). The CDR3 has 16 residues. Germline values: CDR1 SGHDT, CDR2 YYEEEE. The V gene lost 2 bases and the J gene lost 2 bases, with 16 bases spanning the gap. The CDR3 sequence is CASSFRTGKRQETQYF. The CDR3 DNA follows: TGTGCCAGCAGCTTTCGGACGGGAAAAAGACAAGAGACCCAGTACTTC.